Following are 21 T cell receptor beta chains from one sample sequenced in a study of cytomegalovirus exposure and HLA in healthy donors. The PCR made use of 60 Vbeta and 13 Jbeta primers. The repertoire was sequenced with immunoSEQ multiplex PCR; TCRdb's copy has only in-frame clones and lacks some. Here the sample spans about 160,000 clones, 60% to 80% being singletons. Sequences were obtained from PBMCs. These receptors came from a man in his late teens or twenties in good health and CMV-seropositive.

The genes are TRBV7-9 and TRBJ2-3; 8 bases align to TRBD2. The J segment lost 6 bases and the V segment lost 5 bases, leaving 4 bases of the junction unmatched. The germline CDR1 and CDR2 sequences are SEHNR and FQNEAQ (reference sequence). The CDR3 spans 13 residues. CDR3 amino acids: CASSTTSADTQYF. The CDR3 DNA reads TGTGCCAGCAGCACGACTAGCGCGGATACGCAGTATTTT.

Details on this clone: The CDR3 ends on some other residue instead of the conserved phenylalanine or tryptophan, so this is likely a read error. The chain recombines TRBV6-5 with TRBJ2-4; D is ambiguous. Trimming shortened V by 5 bases and J by 0 bases, and 5 bases separated the two germline ends. The germline CDR1 and CDR2 sequences are MNHEY and SVGAGI. The CDR3 has 13 amino acids. As DNA, the CDR3 is TGTGCCAGCAGTGGTCTAGCCAAAAACATTCAGTACCTC. Translated: CASSGLAKNIQYL.

The V call is TRBV7-9, the J call TRBJ2-3, with 12 bases lining up with TRBD2. CDR3 size: 17 residues. J was trimmed by 3 bases and V by 4 bases; bases with no gene match: 8. Germline loops: CDR1 SEHNR, CDR2 FQNEAQ (reference sequence). The CDR3 reads CASSSPGLAGWTDTQYF. As DNA, the CDR3 is TGTGCCAGCAGCTCCCCCGGACTAGCGGGATGGACAGATACGCAGTATTTT. The complete variable domain, with remaining parts taken from reference TRBV7-9 and TRBJ2-3, reads DTGVSQNPRHKITKRGQNVTFRCDPISEHNRLYWYRQTLGQGPEFLTYFQNEAQLEKSRLLSDRFSAERPKGSFSTLEIQRTEQGDSAMYLCASSSPGLAGWTDTQYFGPGTRLTVL.

This rearrangement joins TRBV7-2 to TRBJ2-5; D might be TRBD2 (5 bases). The ends were cut back, 6 bases at V and 4 bases at J, with 12 bases in the middle. Germline CDR1 and CDR2: SGHTA and FQGNSA. This CDR3 is built from 13 residues. The CDR3 sequence: CASSPRRLETQYF. Written as DNA, the CDR3 is TGTGCCAGCAGTCCCCGGAGGTTAGAGACCCAGTACTTC.

Here the CDR3 DNA reads TGTGCCAGCTGGAGGACCGGGGAGCTGTTTTTT. Translated, it gives CASWRTGELFF. The rearrangement uses TRBV7-9 and TRBJ2-2; maybe TRBD2 (5 bases). The V gene's germline CDR1 is SEHNR and CDR2 FQNEAQ (reference sequence). This CDR3 spans 11 amino acids. The V and J ends lost 8 bases and 5 bases respectively, with 6 bases between them.

J is TRBJ1-5 and V is TRBV28; D gene uncertain. Germline V gives CDR1 MDHEN, CDR2 SYDVKM. The V end lost 6 bases, the J end lost 7 bases, and 16 bases lay between the germline ends. The CDR3 is 14 residues long. In nucleotides, the CDR3 is TGTGCCAGCAGCCCCTTCGTGAGGAGGCAGCCCCAGCATTTT. It specifies CASSPFVRRQPQHF.

This chain uses TRBV14 with TRBJ2-1, with 9 bases lining up with TRBD1. The CDR3 runs 13 residues. Germline CDR1 is SGHDN and CDR2 is FVKESK. Trimming removed 1 base from V and 8 bases from J; junction bases left unmatched: 0. This CDR3 is CASSQGTGDEQFF. CDR3 coding DNA: TGTGCCAGCAGCCAAGGGACAGGGGATGAGCAGTTCTTC.

The V gene is TRBV13, the J gene TRBJ2-3; possibly TRBD2 for D (6 bases). Trimming shortened V by 3 bases and J by 0 bases, and 10 bases separated the two germline ends. Germline values: CDR1 PRHDT, CDR2 FYEKMQ (reference sequence). The CDR3 runs 15 residues. For the CDR3, the DNA is TGTGCCAGCAGCTTGGGGAGGCCTAGCACAGATACGCAGTATTTT. The encoded protein is CASSLGRPSTDTQYF.

This chain uses TRBV10-3 with TRBJ1-2; perhaps TRBD1 as D (5 bases). The CDR3 is made up of 17 amino acids. Germline V gives CDR1 ENHRY, CDR2 SYGVKD. Trimming took 4 bases from V and 2 from J, leaving 20 bases between them. DNA for the CDR3: TGTGCCATCAGTGGGCTTATGGGGGGTATTTCCAACTATGGCTACACCTTC. It translates to CAISGLMGGISNYGYTF.

The chain has TRBV9 and TRBJ2-7; 13 bases agree with TRBD2. The CDR3 spans 15 residues. Germline assignment: CDR1 SGDLS and CDR2 YYNGEE. The junction had 4 bases not matched to a gene; V was cut back by 3 bases and J by 4 bases. For the CDR3, the DNA is TGTGCCAGCAGCGGAGGACTAGCGGGAGTTTACGAGCAGTACTTC. Amino acids: CASSGGLAGVYEQYF.

This clone has more than one count but fewer than ten. This chain joins TRBV6-5 and TRBJ1-2, with 10 bases aligning to TRBD1. Germline-derived CDR1 and CDR2 are MNHEY and SVGAGI. The CDR3 is made up of 15 amino acids. V lost 5 bases to trimming and J lost 5 bases; unmatched junction nucleotides: 8. The CDR3 protein is CASSGSRTGGYGYTF. The DNA for the CDR3 is TGTGCCAGCAGTGGCTCCCGGACAGGGGGGTATGGCTACACCTTC.

This chain connects TRBV5-1 to TRBJ1-1, with unresolved D. Trimming cost V 4 bases and J 0 bases, with 25 bases left between them. The CDR3 has 19 amino acids. Germline V gene sequence: CDR1 SGHRS, CDR2 YFSETQ. The CDR3 reads CASSRFPEIRHEMNTEAFF. The DNA of the CDR3 is TGCGCCAGCAGCCGCTTCCCCGAGATACGCCATGAAATGAACACTGAAGCTTTCTTT.

The chain joins TRBV18 to TRBJ1-5; TRBD1 matches 8 bases. Per the germline V gene, CDR1 is KGHSH and CDR2 is LQKENI. The CDR3 has 17 amino acids. V was pared by 0 bases and J by 9 bases, with 13 bases of the junction left unmatched. CDR3 loop: CASSPPPGQGVYRPQHF. The CDR3 bases are TGTGCCAGCTCACCACCTCCCGGACAGGGCGTTTATCGGCCCCAGCATTTT.

The chain combines TRBV9 with TRBJ2-3; 7 nucleotides match TRBD2. Germline CDR1 SGDLS, CDR2 YYNGEE. V trimming: 4 bases; J trimming: 3 bases; junction bases outside the gene matches: 5. The CDR3 covers 14 residues. The chain's CDR3 is CASSFSGVTDTQYF. DNA for the CDR3: TGTGCCAGCAGCTTCAGCGGGGTGACAGATACGCAGTATTTT.

The chain has TRBV19 and TRBJ1-1; possible D gene TRBD1, 6 bases. The CDR3 runs to 15 residues. Germline V lookup: CDR1 LNHDA, CDR2 SQIVND (reference sequence). Trimming took 3 bases from V and 5 from J, leaving 16 bases between them. The CDR3 protein is CASSIAGGAWTEAFF. In DNA form, the CDR3 reads TGTGCCAGTAGTATTGCGGGGGGCGCTTGGACTGAAGCTTTCTTT.

The V and J genes are TRBV5-1 and TRBJ2-3, with 9 bases matching TRBD2. Germline loops: CDR1 SGHRS, CDR2 YFSETQ. The CDR3 runs 16 residues. V dropped 4 bases and J dropped 4; count of bases not matched to a gene: 10. The CDR3 region is CASSPTPSGIPDTQYF. The CDR3 coding sequence is TGCGCCAGCAGCCCCACCCCTAGCGGGATCCCAGATACGCAGTATTTT. Drawing the rest from reference TRBV5-1 and TRBJ2-3, the complete variable domain is KAGVTQTPRYLIKTRGQQVTLSCSPISGHRSVSWYQQTPGQGLQFLFEYFSETQRNKGNFPGRFSGRQFSNSRSEMNVSTLELGDSALYLCASSPTPSGIPDTQYFGPGTRLTVL.

The V call is TRBV6-6, the J call TRBJ1-2, with 7 bases that match TRBD1. J lost 4 bases, V lost 6 bases, and 5 bases had no gene match. This CDR3 is 13 amino acids long. In germline, CDR1 is MNHNY, CDR2 SVGAGI (reference sequence). The CDR3, as DNA: TGTGCCAGCAGCACAGGGGCGGCCTATGGCTACACCTTC. Translating gives CASSTGAAYGYTF.

This clone was seen a few times. This chain joins TRBV15 and TRBJ1-1; the D gene is possibly TRBD1 (6 bases). The CDR3 runs to 15 residues. The V and J ends lost 3 bases and 0 bases respectively, with 11 bases between them. CDR1 LNHNV and CDR2 YYDKDF come from the germline V gene (reference sequence). The CDR3 region is CATSSGGALNTEAFF. The CDR3 DNA is TGTGCCACCAGCAGCGGGGGGGCTTTGAACACTGAAGCTTTCTTT.

The chain joins TRBV2 to TRBJ2-7; 10 nucleotides match TRBD2. The CDR3 length is 13 residues. Germline CDR1 SNHLY, CDR2 FYNNEI. CDR3 amino acids: CANAGLASYEQYF. CDR3 DNA sequence: TGTGCGAACGCGGGACTAGCGTCCTACGAGCAGTACTTC.

The rearrangement joins TRBV9 to TRBJ2-1; 7 nucleotides match TRBD2. CDR1 is SGDLS and CDR2 is YYNGEE in the germline V gene. The CDR3 has 15 amino acids. The J segment lost 3 bases and the V segment lost 0 bases, leaving 3 bases of the junction unmatched. The CDR3 is CASSVGEGYYNEQFF. The CDR3 DNA follows: TGTGCCAGCAGCGTAGGGGAGGGTTACTACAATGAGCAGTTCTTC.

This chain uses TRBV7-6 with TRBJ2-1; D perhaps matches TRBD2 (5 bases). The germline gives CDR1 SGHVS, CDR2 FNYEAQ. The CDR3 has 14 residues. Trimming took off 0 bases at V and 5 bases at J, with 8 bases between the two ends. CDR3 region: CASSLAGANNEQFF. DNA of the CDR3: TGTGCCAGCAGCTTAGCGGGAGCGAACAATGAGCAGTTCTTC.